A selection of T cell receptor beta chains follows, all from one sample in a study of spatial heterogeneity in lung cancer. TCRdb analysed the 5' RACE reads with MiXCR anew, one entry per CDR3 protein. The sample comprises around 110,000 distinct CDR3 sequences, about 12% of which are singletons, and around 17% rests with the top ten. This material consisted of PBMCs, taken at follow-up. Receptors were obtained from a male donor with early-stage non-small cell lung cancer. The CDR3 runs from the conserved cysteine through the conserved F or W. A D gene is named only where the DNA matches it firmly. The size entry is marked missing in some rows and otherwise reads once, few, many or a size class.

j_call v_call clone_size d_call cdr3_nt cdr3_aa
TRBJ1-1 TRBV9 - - TGTGCCAGCAGCGACGGGGACACCTTAAAGAACACTGAAGCTTTCTTT CASSDGDTLKNTEAFF
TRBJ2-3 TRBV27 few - TGTGCCAGCAGTTTTCAGGGACGGAGGACAGATACGCAGTATTTT CASSFQGRRTDTQYF
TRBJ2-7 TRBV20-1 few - TGCAGTGCTAGCAATACCGGGACCAGGTCCTACGAGCAGTACTTC CSASNTGTRSYEQYF
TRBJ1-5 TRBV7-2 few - TGTGCCAGCAGCTTAAAGGCAGAGAATCAGCCCCAGCATTTT CASSLKAENQPQHF
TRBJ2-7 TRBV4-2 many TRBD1 TGTGCCAGCAGCCAAGTTTCCGGACAGGGCGGCGGCGAGCAGTACTTC CASSQVSGQGGGEQYF
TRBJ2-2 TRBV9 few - TGTGCCAGCAGCGTAGATACCGCGAACACCGGGGAGCTGTTTTTT CASSVDTANTGELFF
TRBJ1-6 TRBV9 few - TGTGCCAGCAGCGTAGCGGTTTCGGTCGATTCACCCCTCCACTTT CASSVAVSVDSPLHF
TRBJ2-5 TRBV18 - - TGTGCCAGCTCTCAGGGGGGAGAGACCCAGTACTTC CASSQGGETQYF
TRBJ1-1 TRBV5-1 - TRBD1 TGCGCCAGCAGCTTGGAGGGACAGGGTGGTGCCACTGAAGCTTTCTTT CASSLEGQGGATEAFF
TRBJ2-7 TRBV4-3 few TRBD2 TGCGCCAGCAGCCAAGGGACTAGCGGGTTCTACGAGCAGTACTTC CASSQGTSGFYEQYF
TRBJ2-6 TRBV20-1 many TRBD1 TGCAGTGCTAGAAACATGGACAGGCAAAACTCTGGGGCCAACGTCCTGACTTTC CSARNMDRQNSGANVLTF
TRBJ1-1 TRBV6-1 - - TGTGCCAGCAGTGTATCGGGGAACGGTGAAGCTTTCTTT CASSVSGNGEAFF
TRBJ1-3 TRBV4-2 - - TGTGCCAGCAGCCAAGCGCGTGGTTCTGGAAACACCATATATTTT CASSQARGSGNTIYF
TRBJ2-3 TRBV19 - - TGTGCCAGTAGTATTAACAGGAACACAGATACGCAGTATTTT CASSINRNTDTQYF
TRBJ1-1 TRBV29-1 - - TGCAGCGTTGAAGGGGCCAGGATGAACACTGAAGCTTTCTTT CSVEGARMNTEAFF
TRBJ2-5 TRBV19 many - TGTGCCAGTAGTGCGGGACGGAAGGAGACCCAGTACTTC CASSAGRKETQYF
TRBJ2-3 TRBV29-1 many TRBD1 TGCAGCGTTGATTCACAGGGGAAAATGACAGATACGCAGTATTTT CSVDSQGKMTDTQYF